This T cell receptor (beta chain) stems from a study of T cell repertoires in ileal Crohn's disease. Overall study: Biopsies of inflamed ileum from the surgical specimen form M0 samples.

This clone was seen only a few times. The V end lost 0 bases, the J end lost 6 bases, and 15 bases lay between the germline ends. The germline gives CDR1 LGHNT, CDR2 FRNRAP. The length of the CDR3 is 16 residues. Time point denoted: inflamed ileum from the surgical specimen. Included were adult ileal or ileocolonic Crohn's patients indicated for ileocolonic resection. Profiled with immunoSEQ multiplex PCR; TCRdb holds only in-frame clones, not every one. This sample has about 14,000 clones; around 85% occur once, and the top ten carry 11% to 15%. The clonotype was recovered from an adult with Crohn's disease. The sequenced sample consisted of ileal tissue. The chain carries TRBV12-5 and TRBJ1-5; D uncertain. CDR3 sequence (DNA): TGTGCTAGTGGTTTGGTACTCCAAGGTAAGGGTCAGCCCCAGCATTTT. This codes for CASGLVLQGKGQPQHF.